This TCR beta chain was captured by sequencing in a study of blood T cell repertoires in COVID-19. Study at large: Both acute and convalescent COVID-19 samples were obtained from the United States, Italy and Spain.

V gave up 5 bases and J gave up 5 bases; unmatched junction bases: 3. This CDR3 is built from 13 residues. While infection was still active, Seattle patients were enrolled and then followed longitudinally. The table lists this clone with a few counts. Per the study methods: Estimation of nucleated cell counts was performed using reference gene primer amplification. Measured with immunoSEQ multiplex PCR; TCRdb has only the in-frame clones, and not every one. V and J calls and clone size are given by that table; D and trimming were obtained from the DNA. The sample has 60,000 to 80,000 clones; around 80% are singletons.

The sequence derives from a man aged 45 to 65 with COVID-19, enrolled during active disease. The V and J genes are TRBV12-3 or TRBV12-4 and TRBJ1-5, with 7 bases aligning to TRBD1. The sample comprised peripheral blood. CDR3 region: CASSQGGDQPQHF. The CDR3 coding sequence is TGTGCCAGCAGTCAAGGGGGCGATCAGCCCCAGCATTTT.